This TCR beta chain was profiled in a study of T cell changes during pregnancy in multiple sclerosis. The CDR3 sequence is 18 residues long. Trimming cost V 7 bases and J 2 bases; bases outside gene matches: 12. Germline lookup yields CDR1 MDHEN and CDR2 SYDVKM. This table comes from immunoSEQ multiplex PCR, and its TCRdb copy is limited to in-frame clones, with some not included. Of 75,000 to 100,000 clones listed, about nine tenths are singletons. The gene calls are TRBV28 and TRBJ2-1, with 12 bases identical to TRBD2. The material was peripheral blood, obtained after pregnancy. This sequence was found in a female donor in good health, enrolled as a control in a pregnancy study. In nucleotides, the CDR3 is TGTGCCAGCACCTTATCCGGACTAGCGGGGACCCCCTACAATGAGCAGTTCTTC. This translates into CASTLSGLAGTPYNEQFF.